These 5 T cell receptor beta chains came from one sample sequenced in a study of cytomegalovirus exposure and HLA in healthy donors. Researchers ran the PCR with 60 Vbeta and 13 Jbeta primers. Sequencing was performed with immunoSEQ multiplex PCR; in TCRdb, only in-frame clones are kept and a portion is missing. The data contain about 130,000 clones, roughly three quarters of them singletons. The sequenced material came from PBMCs. Receptors originate from a man aged 25-40 years in good health and CMV-seronegative.

The chain links TRBV5-1 to TRBJ1-2; TRBD1 agrees at 9 bases. Per germline, CDR1 SGHRS and CDR2 YFSETQ. V lost 0 bases and J lost 8; bases outside the gene matches: 14. This CDR3 spans 17 amino acids. CDR3 amino acids: CASSLASGTGNYQGYTF. CDR3 bases: TGCGCCAGCAGCTTGGCAAGCGGGACAGGGAATTATCAGGGCTACACCTTC.

A single count supports this clone. The CDR3 DNA follows: TGTGCCAGCAGCCAGGAAGGCAGGTATGGCTACACCTTC. It is translated as CASSQEGRYGYTF. This chain connects TRBV4-2 to TRBJ1-2, with D unresolved. Germline V CDR1 and CDR2: LGHNA, YNFKEQ. V lost 3 bases to trimming and J lost 5 bases, with 10 bases between them. This CDR3 contains 13 residues.

J is TRBJ1-4 and V is TRBV2; 10 bases are shared with TRBD1. Germline CDR1 is SNHLY and CDR2 is FYNNEI. The V segment lost 6 bases and the J segment 7 bases; nucleotides outside the gene matches: 5. The CDR3 totals 14 residues. This chain's CDR3 is CASSAWDRGEKLFF. In DNA form, the CDR3 reads TGTGCCAGCAGCGCCTGGGACAGGGGTGAAAAACTGTTTTTT.

The rearrangement joins TRBV6-1 to TRBJ2-7; no definite D call. V was trimmed by 3 bases and J by 3 bases, leaving 12 bases between them. CDR1 is MNHNS and CDR2 is SASEGT in the germline V gene. The CDR3 totals 14 residues. The CDR3 is CASSDLSRIYEQYF. The CDR3 bases are TGTGCCAGCAGTGACCTATCCAGGATCTACGAGCAGTACTTC.

The rearrangement links TRBV15 to TRBJ2-6; possible D gene TRBD1, 6 bases. Germline V gene lookup returns CDR1 LNHNV and CDR2 YYDKDF (reference sequence). V lost 4 bases to trimming and J lost 0 bases, with 10 bases between them. The CDR3 runs to 16 residues. The CDR3 here is CATSKDSDSGANVLTF. The CDR3, as DNA: TGTGCCACCAGCAAGGACAGTGACTCTGGGGCCAACGTCCTGACTTTC.